This is a list of T cell receptor beta chains from one sample in a study of blood T cell repertoires in COVID-19. Method: immunoSEQ multiplex PCR; TCRdb's copy keeps in-frame clones and lacks some. The sample contains approximately 260,000 clones, roughly 85% of which appear only once. Sequences were obtained from peripheral blood. The receptor set was obtained from a man aged 55 to 69 who had recovered from COVID-19. Each CDR3 is given with its conserved first and last residue. A D gene is named only where the DNA matches it firmly. Size tells how often a clone was seen (once, few, many) or the class of an expanded clone, and some rows leave it out.

clone_size	d_call	v_call	j_call	cdr3_nt	cdr3_aa
NA	TRBD2	TRBV14	TRBJ2-6	TGTGCCAGCAGCCAAGCGGGGGGACCTGGGGCCAACGTCCTGACTTTC	CASSQAGGPGANVLTF
NA	NA	TRBV19	TRBJ1-5	TGTCCACAGACGGGGACTGACAATCGCGAGCCCCAGCATTTT	CPQTGTDNREPQHF
NA	NA	TRBV5-1	TRBJ2-3	TGCGCCAGCAGCCCGACTTGGACAGATACGCAGTATTTT	CASSPTWTDTQYF
NA	NA	TRBV5-1	TRBJ2-1	TGCGCCAGCAGCTCGGGGGCGGGAGTTTACAATGAGCAGTTCTTC	CASSSGAGVYNEQFF
NA	TRBD1	TRBV6-6	TRBJ2-3	TGTGCCAGCAGACTAGACAGGGGGTCAACAGATACGCAGTATTTT	CASRLDRGSTDTQYF
NA	TRBD2	TRBV3-1/TRBV3-2	TRBJ2-1	TGTGCCAGCAGCCAAGAAGGGGGACTAGCGCTACTTTACAATGAGCAGTTCTTC	CASSQEGGLALLYNEQFF
NA	NA	TRBV10-2	TRBJ1-1	TGCGCCAGTAAATACTCCGGACAGTTGAACACTGAAGCTTTCTTT	CASKYSGQLNTEAFF
once	TRBD2	TRBV7-8	TRBJ2-5	TGTGCCAGCAGGAAAACAAGAGCGGGAGGCTATCACCAAGAGACCCAGTACTTC	CASRKTRAGGYHQETQYF
NA	NA	TRBV3-1/TRBV3-2	TRBJ2-2	TGTGCCAGCAGCCAAGGGGCAGTGAACACCGGGGAGCTGTTTTTT	CASSQGAVNTGELFF
NA	NA	TRBV2	TRBJ2-1	TGTGCCAGCAGTATCAGGTTCATAGATGTAGGACTGCAATTCTTC	CASSIRFIDVGLQFF
NA	NA	TRBV28	TRBJ2-7	TGTGCCAGCAGTTTACTTTCAACACTAAGGCAGTACTTC	CASSLLSTLRQYF
NA	TRBD2	TRBV5-1	TRBJ2-7	TGCGCCAGCAGCTCGAGTGGGGTGACTAGCGTAACTACCTACGAGCAGTACTTC	CASSSSGVTSVTTYEQYF
NA	NA	TRBV2	TRBJ2-1	TGTGCCACCCTCAGGGGAAGCTCCTACAATGAGCAGTTCTTC	CATLRGSSYNEQFF
NA	NA	TRBV18	TRBJ2-2	TGTGCCAGCTCAGAACAGACCGAACGGACCGGGGAGCTGTTTTTT	CASSEQTERTGELFF
NA	NA	TRBV27	TRBJ1-6	TGTGCCAGCAGCTTCACTTCCAGGGGAATCTATAATTCACCCCTCCACTTT	CASSFTSRGIYNSPLHF
NA	NA	TRBV11-2	TRBJ1-1	TGTGCCAGCAGCTTAGATCTGTTAAGCGCAGTTGTCACTGAAGCTTTCTTT	CASSLDLLSAVVTEAFF
NA	NA	TRBV19	TRBJ1-5	TGTGCCAGTAGTATCCCCGTGGGCGGGCAGCCCCAGCATTTT	CASSIPVGGQPQHF
NA	NA	TRBV5-4	TRBJ1-1	TGTGCCAGCAGCTTGTTTGGAGGACTGAACACTGAAGCTTTCTTT	CASSLFGGLNTEAFF
NA	TRBD1	TRBV5-4	TRBJ2-7	TGTGCCAGCAGCCGGGGACAGGGGGCTGGGGAGCAGTACTTC	CASSRGQGAGEQYF